A single T cell receptor beta chain is shown here with its context. The sample originates from a study of blood T cell repertoires in COVID-19. As originally analysed: From reference gene primer amplification, estimates of nucleated cell counts were derived. Measured with immunoSEQ multiplex PCR; TCRdb has only the in-frame clones, and not every one. V and J calls and clone size come straight from that table; D and trimming were deduced from the DNA. The sample lists approximately 120,000 clones, roughly 88% occurring once. This CDR3 is built from 11 residues. Per germline, CDR1 MDHEN and CDR2 SYDVKM. Trimming took off 7 bases at V and 7 bases at J, with 8 bases between the two ends.

This clonotype originated in a human donor in a cohort sampled during active COVID-19. The sample consisted of peripheral blood. The chain combines TRBV28 with TRBJ2-1; D uncertain. The CDR3 spells CASMAINEQFF. CDR3 in DNA: TGTGCCAGCATGGCCATTAATGAGCAGTTCTTC.